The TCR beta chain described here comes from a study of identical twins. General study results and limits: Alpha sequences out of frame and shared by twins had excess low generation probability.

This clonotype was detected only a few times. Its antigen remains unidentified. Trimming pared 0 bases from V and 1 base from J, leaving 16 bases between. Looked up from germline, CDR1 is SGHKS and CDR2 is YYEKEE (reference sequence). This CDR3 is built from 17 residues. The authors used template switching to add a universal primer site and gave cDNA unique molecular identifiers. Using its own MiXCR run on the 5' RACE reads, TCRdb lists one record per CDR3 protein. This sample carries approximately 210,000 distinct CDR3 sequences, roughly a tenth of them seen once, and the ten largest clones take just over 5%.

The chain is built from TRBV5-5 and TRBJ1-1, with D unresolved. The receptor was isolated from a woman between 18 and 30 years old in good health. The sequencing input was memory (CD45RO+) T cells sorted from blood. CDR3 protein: CASSLAMLNSRNTEAFF. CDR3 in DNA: TGTGCCAGCAGCTTGGCCATGTTGAATTCCAGGAACACTGAAGCTTTCTTT.